This T cell receptor (beta chain) is drawn from a study of T cells after yellow fever vaccination. Study-wide results and limits: Researchers report a weaker secondary response that nonetheless peaked faster, day 5 versus 15.

This clonotype came up a few times. The target antigen is unknown. TCRdb processed the 5' RACE reads anew with MiXCR; each CDR3 protein has one entry. The table has about 580,000 distinct CDR3 sequences, roughly a sixth seen once. CDR1 is MNHEY and CDR2 is SMNVEV in the germline V gene (reference sequence). With 3 bases clipped from V and 4 bases from J, the junction kept 7 bases outside the gene matches. The CDR3 is made up of 15 amino acids. The gene calls are TRBV27 and TRBJ2-5, with 8 bases fitting TRBD1. The sample here was PBMCs, taken less than 6 days after the first yellow fever vaccination. The TCR was taken from a man aged 18 to 29 who received the YFV17D yellow fever vaccine. Here the CDR3 DNA reads TGTGCCAGCAGTTTGAACAGGGGGTGGGGAGAGACCCAGTACTTC. Translated: CASSLNRGWGETQYF.